This TCR beta chain was captured by sequencing in a study of shared clonotypes between healthy human individuals (dated by TCRdb to 2018 to 2021). Some background on the complete study: The cohort comprised two women and a few men aged 18 to 49 years. For each donor, CD4 naive and CD4 memory were each run on three plates, CD8 naive on two plates, and CD8 memory on one plate. The study deeply sequenced blood TCR repertoires of several healthy adults to estimate repertoire size and the extent of clonotype sharing between individuals. Different laboratories and diverse techniques were used to prepare libraries and sequence TCR repertoires, to increase sequencing depth and limit assay-specific biases. Per donor, leukapheresis produced somewhere between about 0.9 and 9.5 billion PBMCs. Study-level results and caveats: Even with the large sequencing depth, rarefaction of the sorted-subset datasets indicated that sequencing was incomplete. Naive subsets generally had larger estimated clonotype richness than memory subsets. Compared with non-shared clonotypes, clonotypes shared by all four sorted-subset donors had higher generation probabilities. When a few donors were compared, the shared fraction of clonotypes was around 5% for naive CD4, 3.5% to 4% for naive CD8, 2.3% for memory CD4, and under 0.5% for memory CD8. Pairwise subsampling led to the expectation that sequencing depth would affect the degree of clonotype sharing among donors. Sampling was restricted to blood, and TCR repertoires in tissue are likely to differ from TCR repertoires in blood. The genetic and exposure-history diversity represented was limited by the small number of donors.

CD8 naive samples were obtained by positive selection for CCR7 among CD45RO-negative cells, yielding a CD45RA+CCR7+ population from which TemRA cells were excluded. The donors were healthy, HIV-negative adults who had no recently reported acute infections or vaccinations. Every donor was a Caucasian adult residing in Nashville, Tennessee, USA. Blood was obtained by leukapheresis, after which PBMCs were separated by Ficoll-Histopaque density gradient centrifugation and cryopreserved in liquid nitrogen vapor phase. Purity and quantity of every magnetically sorted T cell population were checked by analytical flow cytometry. Each sorted fraction had its genomic DNA isolated and then quantified by UV absorbance on a Nanodrop 2000c. In the case of this clone: Its cognate antigen has yet to be identified. No per-base quality is available; no much larger clone lies one base away.

Using the deep immunoSEQ assay, TCR CDR3 regions were amplified from genomic DNA by multiplex PCR. Genomic DNA extracted from each cell subset was distributed evenly over all wells of several immunoSEQ 96-well plates, and each plate served as one replicate. Each replicate PCR for sorted subsets received 150 to 250 ng genomic DNA, equal to 28,000 or so T cell genomes. The purified libraries were quantified using a Qubit 3.0 fluorometer, sized with a Bioanalyzer 2100, and then quantified again using the KAPA Library Quantification kit. A separate single-read 150-cycle Illumina NextSeq 550 flow cell was used to sequence each immunoSEQ 96-well plate. As for the original processing: The immunoSEQ output contained only junctional sequences without quality scores, so filtering could not match that applied to full-length reads. To assign V/J genes and CDR3, sequences were annotated against IMGT germline references using PyIR, a Python wrapper for IgBLAST v1.9. Reads were removed for weak V/J assignments (E-value above 1e-6), missing CDR3, stop codons, out-of-frame junctions, or ambiguous translated residues. V3J clonotypes were defined by identical inferred V gene, J gene, and CDR3 amino acid sequence. To compute the percentage overlap between repertoires, the number of shared unique clonotypes was divided by the size of the smaller repertoire. Richness of each repertoire was evaluated using RTK rarefaction, the Chao1 estimator, and Recon v2.1 estimates of unobserved clonotypes. OLGA was used to compute generation probabilities for all TCRbeta clonotypes that the gDNA method yielded from a handful of donors. TCRdb took over this immuneACCESS table, retaining in-frame rearrangements with V and J assigned. Such tables are incomplete; in checked studies, under half of the missing clones stem from an unresolved V gene, and the remainder is unexplained. V, J and clone size are those of that table, while D and trimming were read from the DNA. The sample table holds just over 2,000,000 clones, of which about 95% were seen once. About 1.1% of the sample rests with the top ten.

Measured from the cysteine to the phenylalanine, the CDR3 is 12 residues long. Left in the record is the CDR3 DNA by itself, 36 bases read in frame from the first base. CDR1 SEHNR and CDR2 FQNEAQ were looked up in the germline V gene (reference sequence). V loses 5 bases, J loses 3 bases, and the germline ends lie 7 bases apart. Recombination joined TRBV7-9 with TRBJ2-5; the D segment cannot be called with confidence. Sequencing input: naive CD8+ T cells sorted from blood. The cell subset or site label for this specimen denotes: CD45RA+CCR7+. The TCR sequence derives from a man younger than 35 in good health. The CDR3 has the sequence CASSPTEETQYF. The sequenced DNA: TGTGCCAGCAGCCCAACTGAAGAGACCCAGTACTTC.